This T cell receptor (beta chain) comes out of a study of T cell responses to AZD1222 COVID-19 vaccine. General study findings and limits: Sampled repertoires all dated from after the peak T cell response. Among those given AZD1222, only 6 or 7 were seropositive at baseline. It should be noted that donors were predominantly white British and more often female, and clonal diversity was possibly underestimated.

The germline V and J ends were trimmed by 6 bases and 0 bases, with 8 bases remaining between them. This CDR3 spans 14 amino acids. Germline values: CDR1 MNHEY, CDR2 SVGEGT. The assay was immunoSEQ multiplex PCR, and TCRdb's table has in-frame clones only and misses some. The table records 130,000 or so clones, approximately 88% of them present only once. For this clone: Its target is unknown.

This sample comprised peripheral blood, obtained 28 days after the second AZD1222 dose. J is TRBJ1-4 and V is TRBV6-2 or TRBV6-3, with D unresolved. The sequence was collected from an adult who received the AZD1222 COVID-19 vaccine. Here the CDR3 reads CASSVVATNEKLFF. CDR3 DNA: TGTGCCAGCAGCGTAGTTGCAACTAATGAAAAACTGTTTTTT.